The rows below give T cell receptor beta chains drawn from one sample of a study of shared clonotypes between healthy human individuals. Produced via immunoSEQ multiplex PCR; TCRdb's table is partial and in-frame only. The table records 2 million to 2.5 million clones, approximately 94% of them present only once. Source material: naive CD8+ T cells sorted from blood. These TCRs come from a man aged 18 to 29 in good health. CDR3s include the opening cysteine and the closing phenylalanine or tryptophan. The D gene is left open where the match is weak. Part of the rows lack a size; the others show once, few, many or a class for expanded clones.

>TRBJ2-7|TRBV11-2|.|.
TGTGCCAGCAGCGCCCAGCGGACCATACAATACGAGCAGTACTTC
CASSAQRTIQYEQYF
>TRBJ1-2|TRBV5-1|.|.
TGCGCCAGCAGCTTGGGGAGTGTTAGCTATGGCTACACCTTC
CASSLGSVSYGYTF
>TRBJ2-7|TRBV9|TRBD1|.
TGTGCCAGCAGCGTAGGGCAGGGGGCAGGCGAGCAGTACTTC
CASSVGQGAGEQYF
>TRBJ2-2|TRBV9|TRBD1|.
TGTGCCAGCAGCGACAACAGGGGCTCGCAAGCCGGGGAGCTGTTTTTT
CASSDNRGSQAGELFF
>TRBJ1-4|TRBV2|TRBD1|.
TGTGCCAGCAGTGTCCTACAGGGGGCGGGAAAACTGTTTTTT
CASSVLQGAGKLFF
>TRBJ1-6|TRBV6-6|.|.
TGTGCCAGCACCCCGGGAGAAAGGCTCCACTTT
CASTPGERLHF
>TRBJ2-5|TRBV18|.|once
TGTGCCAGCTCTCCTGAAGCCCTACACGCCGAAGGAGGGGAGACCCAGTACTTC
CASSPEALHAEGGETQYF
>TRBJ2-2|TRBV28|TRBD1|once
TGTGCCAGCACCCCGGGACAGGGGGTGACCGGGGAGCTGTTTTTT
CASTPGQGVTGELFF
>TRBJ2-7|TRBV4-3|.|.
TGCGCCAGCAGCCAAGACTTGGGTTACGAGCAGTACTTC
CASSQDLGYEQYF
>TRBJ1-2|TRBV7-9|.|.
TGTGCCAGCAGCTTAGTCGGCGGAGCTAACTATGGCTACACCTTC
CASSLVGGANYGYTF
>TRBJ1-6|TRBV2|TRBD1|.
TGTGCCAGCAGTAGTCCGGGACAGGGCCCGCTTTTGCACTTT
CASSSPGQGPLLHF
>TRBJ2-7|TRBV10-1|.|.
TGCGCCAGCAGTTTGAACCCCCGGGCCGAGCAGTACTTC
CASSLNPRAEQYF
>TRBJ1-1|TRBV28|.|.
TGTGCCAGCAGTTTCGGGTGGGGCACTGAAGCTTTCTTT
CASSFGWGTEAFF
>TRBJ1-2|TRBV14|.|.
TGTGCCAGCAGCCAAGATTTTTCGGGCCTCTATGGCTACACCTTC
CASSQDFSGLYGYTF
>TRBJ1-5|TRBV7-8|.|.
TGTGCCAGCAGCATAACGGGTCAGTCGGGGGAGCCCCAGCATTTT
CASSITGQSGEPQHF
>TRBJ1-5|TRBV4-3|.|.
TGCGCCAGCAGCCAAGGCTCGGAGGAGCCCCAGCATTTT
CASSQGSEEPQHF
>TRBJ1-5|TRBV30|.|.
TGTGCCTGGAGTCCCCCCCCGTTCAGGGCTTCGTCCGAAGCCCAGCATTTT
CAWSPPPFRASSEAQHF
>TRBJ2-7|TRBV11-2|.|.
TGTGCCAGCAGCTTCGGTAGCGGCATTTCCTACGAGCAGTACTTC
CASSFGSGISYEQYF
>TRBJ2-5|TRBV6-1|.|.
TGTGCCAGCAGTGTCCTCCGATGGGGCAGTCAAGAGACCCAGTACTTC
CASSVLRWGSQETQYF
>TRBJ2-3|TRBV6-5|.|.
TGTGCCACGCAGGGTTACGGCACAGATACGCAGTATTTT
CATQGYGTDTQYF
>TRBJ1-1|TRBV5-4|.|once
TGTGCCAGCAGCTTGAGGGGTCGGACTGAAGCTTTCTTT
CASSLRGRTEAFF
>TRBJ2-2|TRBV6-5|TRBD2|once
TGTGCCACCTTTCCGAGCGGGAGAAGTACCGGGGAGCTGTTTTTT
CATFPSGRSTGELFF
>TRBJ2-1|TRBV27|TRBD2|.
TGTGCCAGCCGTAGCGGGTACAATGAGCAGTTCTTC
CASRSGYNEQFF
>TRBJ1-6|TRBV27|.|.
TGTGCCAGCAGATCCTCAGGGGCAAATTCACCCCTCCACTTT
CASRSSGANSPLHF
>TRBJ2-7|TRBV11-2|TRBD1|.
TGTGCCAGCAGCTTCTCACAGGGGCCATCCTACGAGCAGTACTTC
CASSFSQGPSYEQYF
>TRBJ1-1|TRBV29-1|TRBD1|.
TGCAGCGTTGAAGATCGGGAGGGGGCATGGTTCTCGAACACTGAAGCTTTCTTT
CSVEDREGAWFSNTEAFF
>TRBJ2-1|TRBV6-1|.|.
TGTGCCAGCAGGGAGACTAACCGAGTCGGTGAGCAGTTCTTC
CASRETNRVGEQFF
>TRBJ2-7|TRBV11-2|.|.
TGTGCCAGCAGCTTAGGTGGTCAAGCCTACGAGCAGTACTTC
CASSLGGQAYEQYF
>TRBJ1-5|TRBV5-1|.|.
TGCGCCAGCAAGGGAAGGGCTAGCAATCAGCCCCAGCATTTT
CASKGRASNQPQHF
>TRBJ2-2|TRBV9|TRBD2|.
TGTGCCAGCAGCCCCGAGCGGGACGCCGGGGAGCTGTTTTTT
CASSPERDAGELFF
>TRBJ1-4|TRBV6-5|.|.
TGTGCCAGCAGCTTTACAACTAATGAAAAACTGTTTTTT
CASSFTTNEKLFF
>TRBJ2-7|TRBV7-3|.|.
TGTGCCAGCAGCCCAGTGGGACCAGTTGGGGAGCAGTACTTC
CASSPVGPVGEQYF
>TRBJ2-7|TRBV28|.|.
TGTGCCAGCAGTTTCTCCCGGAATGAGCGGCTCTACTGGGAGCAGTACTTC
CASSFSRNERLYWEQYF
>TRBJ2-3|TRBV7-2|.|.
TGTGCCAGCAGCTTAGCAGGGTGGGCAGATACGCAGTATTTT
CASSLAGWADTQYF
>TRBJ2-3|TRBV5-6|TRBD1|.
TGTGCCAGCAGCGGACCACAGGGGGTCACAGATACGCAGTATTTT
CASSGPQGVTDTQYF
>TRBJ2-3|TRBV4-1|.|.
TGCGCCAGCAGCCAACGTTGGGACACAGATACGCAGTATTTT
CASSQRWDTDTQYF
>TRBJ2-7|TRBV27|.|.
TGTGCCAGCAGTTTATCTTTTGGGACAACCCACTACGAGCAGTACTTC
CASSLSFGTTHYEQYF
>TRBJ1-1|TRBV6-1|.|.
TGTGCCAGCAGTGAAGATTTTCAGGGGATGAACACTGAAGCTTTCTTT
CASSEDFQGMNTEAFF
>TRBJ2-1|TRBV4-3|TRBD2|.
TGCGCCAGCAGCCAAGATAGCGGGAGGGGCAATGAGCAGTTCTTC
CASSQDSGRGNEQFF
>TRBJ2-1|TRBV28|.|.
TGTGCCAGCAGTTTAGAGGACGGCTACAATGAGCAGTTCTTC
CASSLEDGYNEQFF
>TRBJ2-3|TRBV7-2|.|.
TGTGCCAGCAGCTTATTCACAGATACGCAGTATTTT
CASSLFTDTQYF
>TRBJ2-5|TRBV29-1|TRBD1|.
TGCAGCGTTGAACTTCGCCTCCGGAAGGGGGACAGGGAAGAGACCCAGTACTTC
CSVELRLRKGDREETQYF
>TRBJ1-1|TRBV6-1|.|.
TGTGCCAGCCCTGAGAGGGTAGGAACTGAAGCTTTCTTT
CASPERVGTEAFF
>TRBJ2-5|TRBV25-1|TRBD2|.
TGTGCCAGCAGTGAGGTAGCGGGAGGCCAAGAGACCCAGTACTTC
CASSEVAGGQETQYF
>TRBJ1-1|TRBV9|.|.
TGTGCCAGCAGTTTCGGACAGCGAGACACTGAAGCTTTCTTT
CASSFGQRDTEAFF
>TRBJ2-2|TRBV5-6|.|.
TGTGCCAGCAGTTGGGACGGGGAGCTGTTTTTT
CASSWDGELFF
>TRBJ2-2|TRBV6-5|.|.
TGTGCCAGCAGAACCCTGGGCACCGGGGAGCTGTTTTTT
CASRTLGTGELFF
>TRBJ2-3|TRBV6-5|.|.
TGTGCCAGCAGTTCGGACAGAGGAGATACGCAGTATTTT
CASSSDRGDTQYF
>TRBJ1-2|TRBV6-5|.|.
TGTGCCAGCAGTTACTCCGAGGGGCCCTATGGCTACACCTTC
CASSYSEGPYGYTF
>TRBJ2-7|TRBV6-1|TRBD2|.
TGTGCCAGCAGTGAAGGACTAGCGGATCACTACGAGCAGTACTTC
CASSEGLADHYEQYF
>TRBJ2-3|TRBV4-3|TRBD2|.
TGCGCCAGCAGCCAAGACTCGACTAGCGGGAGTTGGGGAGATACGCAGTATTTT
CASSQDSTSGSWGDTQYF